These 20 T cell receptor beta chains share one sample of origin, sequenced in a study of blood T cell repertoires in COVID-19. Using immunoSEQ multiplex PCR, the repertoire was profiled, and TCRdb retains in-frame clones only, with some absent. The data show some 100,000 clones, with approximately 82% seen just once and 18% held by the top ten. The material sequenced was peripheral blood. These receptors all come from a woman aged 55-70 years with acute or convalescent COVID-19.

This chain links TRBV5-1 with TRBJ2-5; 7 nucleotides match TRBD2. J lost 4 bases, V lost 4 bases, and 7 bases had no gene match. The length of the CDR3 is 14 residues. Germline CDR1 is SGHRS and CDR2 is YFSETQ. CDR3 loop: CASSHKSGGETQYF. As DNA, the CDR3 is TGCGCCAGCAGCCATAAATCGGGGGGAGAGACCCAGTACTTC.

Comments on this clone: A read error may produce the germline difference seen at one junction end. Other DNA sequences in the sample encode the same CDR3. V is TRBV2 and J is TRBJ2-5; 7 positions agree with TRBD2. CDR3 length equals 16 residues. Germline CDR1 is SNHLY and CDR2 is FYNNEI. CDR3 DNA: TGTGCTACTAGCCCGCGGCGGGGGTGGTACCAAGAAACCCAGTACTTC. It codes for CATSPRRGWYQETQYF.

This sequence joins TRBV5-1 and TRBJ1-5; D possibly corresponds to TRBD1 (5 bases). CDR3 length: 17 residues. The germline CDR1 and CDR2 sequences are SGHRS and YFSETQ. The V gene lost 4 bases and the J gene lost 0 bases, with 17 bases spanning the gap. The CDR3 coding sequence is TGCGCCAGCAGCCTATCGGGGGGACCTTATAGCAATCAGCCCCAGCATTTT. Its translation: CASSLSGGPYSNQPQHF.

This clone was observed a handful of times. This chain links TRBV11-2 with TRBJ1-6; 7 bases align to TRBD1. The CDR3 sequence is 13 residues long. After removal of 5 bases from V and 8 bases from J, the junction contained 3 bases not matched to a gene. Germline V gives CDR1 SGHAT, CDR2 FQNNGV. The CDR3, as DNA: TGTGCCAGCAGCGCCCAGGGGGATTCACCCCTCCACTTT. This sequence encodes CASSAQGDSPLHF.

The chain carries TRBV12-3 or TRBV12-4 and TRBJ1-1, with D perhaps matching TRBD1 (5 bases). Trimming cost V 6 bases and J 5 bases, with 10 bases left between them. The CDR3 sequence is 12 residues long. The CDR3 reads CASSRVDTEAFF. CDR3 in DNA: TGTGCCAGCAGCAGGGTAGATACTGAAGCTTTCTTT.

The CDR3 protein is CATSDGAGGPDTGELFF. For the CDR3, the DNA is TGTGCCACCAGCGATGGAGCGGGAGGGCCTGACACCGGGGAGCTGTTTTTT. V usage is TRBV24-1 and J usage is TRBJ2-2; 10 bases match TRBD2. There are 17 residues in the CDR3. V lost 7 bases and J lost 3; bases outside the gene matches: 10. Looked up from germline, CDR1 is KGHDR and CDR2 is SFDVKD.

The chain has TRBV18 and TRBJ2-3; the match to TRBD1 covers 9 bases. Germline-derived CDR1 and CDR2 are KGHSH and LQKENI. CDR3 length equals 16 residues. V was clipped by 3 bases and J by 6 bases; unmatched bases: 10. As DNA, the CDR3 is TGTGCCAGCTCACCGGAGGGACAGGGTGGTGACGATACGCAGTATTTT. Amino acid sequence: CASSPEGQGGDDTQYF.

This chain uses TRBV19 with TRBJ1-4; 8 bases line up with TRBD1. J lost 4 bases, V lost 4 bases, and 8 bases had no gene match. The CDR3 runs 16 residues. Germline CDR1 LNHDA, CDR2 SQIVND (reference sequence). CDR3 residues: CASSRRTGQGNEKLFF. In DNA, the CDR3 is TGTGCCAGTAGTAGACGTACTGGACAGGGTAATGAAAAACTGTTTTTT.

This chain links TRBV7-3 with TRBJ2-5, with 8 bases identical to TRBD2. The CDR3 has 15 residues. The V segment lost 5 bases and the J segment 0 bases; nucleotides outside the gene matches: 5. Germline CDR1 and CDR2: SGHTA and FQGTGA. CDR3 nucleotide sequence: TGTGCCAGCAGCCTTAGCGGGAACTACCAAGAGACCCAGTACTTC. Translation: CASSLSGNYQETQYF.

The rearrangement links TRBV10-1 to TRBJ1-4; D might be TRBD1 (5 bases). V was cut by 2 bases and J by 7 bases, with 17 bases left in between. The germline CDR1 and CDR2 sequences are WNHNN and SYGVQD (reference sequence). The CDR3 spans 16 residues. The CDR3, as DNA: TGCGCCAGCAGTGAGGGGGCGCGATTCCTCGGTGAAAAACTGTTTTTT. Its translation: CASSEGARFLGEKLFF.

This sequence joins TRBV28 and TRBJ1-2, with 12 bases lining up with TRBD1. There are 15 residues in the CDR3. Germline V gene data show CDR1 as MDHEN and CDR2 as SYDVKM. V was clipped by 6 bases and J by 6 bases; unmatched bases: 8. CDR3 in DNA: TGTGCCAGCAGGCGGGACAGGGGGCGCGGGGATGGCTACACCTTC. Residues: CASRRDRGRGDGYTF.

The CDR3 spells CASSLGARGGNYGYTF. Written as DNA, the CDR3 is TGTGCCAGCAGCTTAGGGGCCAGGGGAGGGAACTATGGCTACACCTTC. This sequence joins TRBV7-8 and TRBJ1-2; tentatively, D is TRBD1 (6 bases). V gave up 1 base and J gave up 2 bases, with 14 bases separating them. The germline V gene encodes CDR1 SGHVS and CDR2 FQNEAQ. The CDR3 is 16 residues long.

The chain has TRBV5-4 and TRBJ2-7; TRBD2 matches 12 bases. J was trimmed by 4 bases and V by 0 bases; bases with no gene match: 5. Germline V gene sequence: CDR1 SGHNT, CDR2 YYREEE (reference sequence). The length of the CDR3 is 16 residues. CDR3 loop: CASSLDVLAGGYEQYF. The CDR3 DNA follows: TGTGCCAGCAGCTTGGACGTGCTAGCGGGAGGGTACGAGCAGTACTTC.

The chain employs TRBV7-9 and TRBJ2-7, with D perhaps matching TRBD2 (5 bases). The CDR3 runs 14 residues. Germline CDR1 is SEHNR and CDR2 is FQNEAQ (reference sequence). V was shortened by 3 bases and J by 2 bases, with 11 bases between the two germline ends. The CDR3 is CASSFRGGPYEQYF. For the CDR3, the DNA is TGTGCCAGCAGCTTTCGCGGCGGGCCCTACGAGCAGTACTTC.

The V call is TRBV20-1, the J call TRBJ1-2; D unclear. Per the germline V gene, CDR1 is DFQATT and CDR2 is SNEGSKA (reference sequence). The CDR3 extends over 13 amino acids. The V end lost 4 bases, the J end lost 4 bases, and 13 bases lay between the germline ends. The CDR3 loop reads CSAIDTGGYGYTF. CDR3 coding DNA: TGCAGTGCTATTGACACCGGTGGCTATGGCTACACCTTC.

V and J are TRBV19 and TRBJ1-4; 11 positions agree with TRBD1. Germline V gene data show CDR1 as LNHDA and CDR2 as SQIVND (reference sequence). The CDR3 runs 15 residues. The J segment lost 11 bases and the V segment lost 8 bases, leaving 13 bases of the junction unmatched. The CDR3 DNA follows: TGTGCCAGTCATGAGCCCGGACAGGGGGCGTTTAAACTGTTTTTT. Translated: CASHEPGQGAFKLFF.

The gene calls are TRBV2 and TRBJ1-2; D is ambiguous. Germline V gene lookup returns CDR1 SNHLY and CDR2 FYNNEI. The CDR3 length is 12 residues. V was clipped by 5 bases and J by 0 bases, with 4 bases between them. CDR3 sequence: CASSIANYGYTF. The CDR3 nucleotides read TGTGCCAGCAGTATAGCTAACTATGGCTACACCTTC.

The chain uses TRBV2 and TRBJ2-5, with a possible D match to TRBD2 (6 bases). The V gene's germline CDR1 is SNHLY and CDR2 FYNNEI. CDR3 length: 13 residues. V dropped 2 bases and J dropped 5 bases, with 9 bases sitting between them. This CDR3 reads CASSELAGETQYF. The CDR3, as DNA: TGTGCCAGCAGTGAACTGGCGGGGGAGACCCAGTACTTC.

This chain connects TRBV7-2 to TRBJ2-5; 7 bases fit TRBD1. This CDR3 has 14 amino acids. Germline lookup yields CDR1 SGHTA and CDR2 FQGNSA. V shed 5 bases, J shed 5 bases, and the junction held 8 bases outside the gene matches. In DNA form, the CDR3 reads TGTGCCAGCAGCGCTTCAACAGGGGTGGAGACCCAGTACTTC. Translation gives CASSASTGVETQYF.

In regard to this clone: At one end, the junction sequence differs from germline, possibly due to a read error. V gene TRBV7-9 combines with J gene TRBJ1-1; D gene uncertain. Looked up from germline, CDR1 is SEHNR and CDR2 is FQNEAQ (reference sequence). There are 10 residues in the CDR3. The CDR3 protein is CASSFTGILF. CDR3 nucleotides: TGTGCCAGCAGCTTTACCGGGATCCTCTTT.